The rows below give T cell receptor beta chains drawn from one sample of a study of blood T cells in healthy people across ages. TCRdb processed the 5' RACE reads anew with MiXCR; each CDR3 protein has one entry. The table lists about 1.7 million distinct CDR3 sequences, roughly 28% of them singletons, with roughly 8.2% in the top ten. Sequenced material: blood. These receptors originate from a woman between 25 and 40 years old in good health. The CDR3 runs from the conserved cysteine through the conserved F or W. The D gene is left open where the match is weak. Part of the rows lack a size; the others show once, few, many or a class for expanded clones.

V: TRBV5-4; D: TRBD2; size: NA; J: TRBJ2-1; DNA: TGTGCCAGCAGCTTTGGGGGTCGGGGGGGCCTTTATGAGCAGTTCTTC; CDR3: CASSFGGRGGLYEQFF
V: TRBV30; D: NA; size: NA; J: TRBJ1-3; DNA: TGTGCCCGGACCTCTGGAAACACCATATATTTT; CDR3: CARTSGNTIYF
V: TRBV7-9; D: NA; size: few; J: TRBJ1-6; DNA: TGTGCCAGCAGCTTAGCAATGTCCCGAGGTAGTTCACCCCTCCACTTT; CDR3: CASSLAMSRGSSPLHF
V: TRBV7-2; D: NA; size: many; J: TRBJ2-1; DNA: TGTGCCAGCAGCTCCTTGGGGGGACCCTACAATGAGCAGTTCTTC; CDR3: CASSSLGGPYNEQFF
V: TRBV6-5; D: TRBD2; size: NA; J: TRBJ2-5; DNA: TGTGCCAGCACCGGACCCTACGGGGGGCAGTACTTC; CDR3: CASTGPYGGQYF
V: TRBV25-1; D: NA; size: few; J: TRBJ2-4; DNA: TGTGCCAGCAGGGTTATGGGCATTCAGTACTTC; CDR3: CASRVMGIQYF
V: TRBV5-1; D: TRBD2; size: many; J: TRBJ2-5; DNA: TGCGCCAGCACCCCCGGGGGGGGAGAGACCCAGTACTTC; CDR3: CASTPGGGETQYF
V: TRBV5-5; D: TRBD1; size: NA; J: TRBJ2-7; DNA: TGTGCCAGCAGCTCAAGGGACAGGGCCCAGCAGTACTTC; CDR3: CASSSRDRAQQYF
V: TRBV12-3/TRBV12-4; D: NA; size: many; J: TRBJ2-7; DNA: TGTGCCAGCAGTTTGGGGCGGGACCCCTACGAGCAGTACTTC; CDR3: CASSLGRDPYEQYF
V: TRBV29-1; D: TRBD1; size: NA; J: TRBJ1-4; DNA: TGCAGCGTTGAAGAGGACAGGGGGCGCGGGACTAATGAAAAACTGTTTTTT; CDR3: CSVEEDRGRGTNEKLFF
V: TRBV20-1; D: NA; size: NA; J: TRBJ2-4; DNA: TGCAGTGCTAGAGCTGAGCGGTTTAACATTCAGTACTTC; CDR3: CSARAERFNIQYF
V: TRBV20-1; D: TRBD2; size: NA; J: TRBJ2-1; DNA: TGCAGTGCTAGAGATCTCTCTACTAGCGGGAGTATCTATGAGCAGTTCTTC; CDR3: CSARDLSTSGSIYEQFF
V: TRBV29-1; D: NA; size: NA; J: TRBJ2-3; DNA: TGCAGCGTTGCTGAAGGGAGCACAGATACGCAGTATTTT; CDR3: CSVAEGSTDTQYF
V: TRBV20-1; D: NA; size: NA; J: TRBJ2-1; DNA: TGCAGTGCTAGATCCTCCCTCTTCTACTACAATGAGCAGTTCTTC; CDR3: CSARSSLFYYNEQFF
V: TRBV7-2; D: TRBD1; size: many; J: TRBJ2-3; DNA: TGTGCCAGCAGCGGCGGACAGGGCAGCTCAGATACGCAGTATTTT; CDR3: CASSGGQGSSDTQYF
V: TRBV7-2; D: NA; size: few; J: TRBJ1-5; DNA: TGTGCCAGCAGCTTAGATGGTTCGAGCGGTCCCCAGCATTTT; CDR3: CASSLDGSSGPQHF
V: TRBV7-9; D: TRBD1; size: NA; J: TRBJ2-7; DNA: TGTGCCAGCAGCCAGATTCCGGGACAGGGGACCTACGAGCAGTACTTC; CDR3: CASSQIPGQGTYEQYF
V: TRBV28; D: NA; size: NA; J: TRBJ1-2; DNA: TGTGCCAGCAGTCTCGATGACATAGGGTCTCTAGACTATGGCTACACCTTC; CDR3: CASSLDDIGSLDYGYTF
V: TRBV20-1; D: NA; size: NA; J: TRBJ2-3; DNA: TGCAGTGCGGTGGTGGGAGGTAGTACAGATACGCAGTATTTT; CDR3: CSAVVGGSTDTQYF
V: TRBV7-9; D: NA; size: NA; J: TRBJ1-2; DNA: TGTGCCAGCAGCTTGATAGCTTGGGGGACAAACGGCTACACCTTC; CDR3: CASSLIAWGTNGYTF
V: TRBV12-3/TRBV12-4; D: NA; size: NA; J: TRBJ2-1; DNA: TGTGCCAGCAGACCCCCCCTTGGGCGGGACAATGAGCAGTTCTTC; CDR3: CASRPPLGRDNEQFF
V: TRBV28; D: TRBD1; size: NA; J: TRBJ2-5; DNA: TGTGCCAGCAGTATCCGGGACAGGGAGGAGACCCAGTACTTC; CDR3: CASSIRDREETQYF
V: TRBV6-2/TRBV6-3; D: TRBD2; size: few; J: TRBJ2-1; DNA: TGTGCCAGCAGTAAAGGGCGGGAGGGGTCCTACAATGAGCAGTTCTTC; CDR3: CASSKGREGSYNEQFF
V: TRBV20-1; D: NA; size: NA; J: TRBJ2-2; DNA: TGCAGTGCTATCTGGACCGCTACCGGGGAGCTGTTTTTT; CDR3: CSAIWTATGELFF
V: TRBV15; D: TRBD1; size: NA; J: TRBJ1-2; DNA: TGTGCCACCAGCCCGGGACAGATTAACTATGGCTACACCTTC; CDR3: CATSPGQINYGYTF
V: TRBV5-1; D: TRBD2; size: NA; J: TRBJ2-1; DNA: TGCGCCAGCAGCCTGGGGGGACTAGCGGACAATGAGCAGTTCTTC; CDR3: CASSLGGLADNEQFF
V: TRBV28; D: NA; size: NA; J: TRBJ2-7; DNA: TGTGCCACCCACTCCGGGTTTTTCTACGAGCAGTACTTC; CDR3: CATHSGFFYEQYF
V: TRBV5-1; D: NA; size: few; J: TRBJ1-4; DNA: TGCGCCAGCAGGCCAGGGGAAACTAATGAAAAACTGTTTTTT; CDR3: CASRPGETNEKLFF
V: TRBV5-1; D: NA; size: once; J: TRBJ2-5; DNA: TGCGCCAGCAGCTTGGCCATTAGCTTTGAGACCCAGTACTTC; CDR3: CASSLAISFETQYF
V: TRBV3-1; D: NA; size: few; J: TRBJ2-3; DNA: TGTGCCAGCAGCCACACTAGAATCCTGGATACGCAGTATTTT; CDR3: CASSHTRILDTQYF
V: TRBV7-9; D: TRBD2; size: NA; J: TRBJ2-5; DNA: TGTGCCAGCAGCTTTGCGTACGGGGGGGCCGAAGAGACCCAGTACTTC; CDR3: CASSFAYGGAEETQYF
V: TRBV21-1; D: NA; size: few; J: TRBJ1-2; DNA: TGTGCCAGCAGCATCTGGGACAGAGATGGCTACACCTTC; CDR3: CASSIWDRDGYTF
V: TRBV20-1; D: TRBD2; size: once; J: TRBJ2-7; DNA: TGCAGTGCCCCGTGGGTTGCGGGGGGTACCTACGAGCAGTACTTC; CDR3: CSAPWVAGGTYEQYF
V: TRBV24-1; D: TRBD1; size: NA; J: TRBJ2-3; DNA: TGTGCCACCACCCCCGGGACAGGTAACACAGATACGCAGTATTTT; CDR3: CATTPGTGNTDTQYF
V: TRBV12-3/TRBV12-4; D: NA; size: few; J: TRBJ2-1; DNA: TGTGCCAGCAGTTTATTGGGGGCCGAATACAATGAGCAGTTCTTC; CDR3: CASSLLGAEYNEQFF
V: TRBV4-1; D: TRBD1; size: NA; J: TRBJ1-5; DNA: TGCACCAGCAGCCAAGTGGCCAGGGGGCAAGAGCAGCCCCAGCATTTT; CDR3: CTSSQVARGQEQPQHF
V: TRBV29-1; D: TRBD1; size: many; J: TRBJ2-3; DNA: TGCAGCGCGCAGGGACAGATCACAGATACGCAGTATTTT; CDR3: CSAQGQITDTQYF
V: TRBV28; D: NA; size: once; J: TRBJ2-1; DNA: TGTGCCAGCAGCCGCCCGGGACTGAATGGGGGCAATGAGCAGTTCTTC; CDR3: CASSRPGLNGGNEQFF
V: TRBV20-1; D: TRBD1; size: few; J: TRBJ2-7; DNA: TGCAGTGCTAGTACGGTCCGGGACAGGGGGCGGTACGAGCAGTACTTC; CDR3: CSASTVRDRGRYEQYF
V: TRBV7-9; D: TRBD2; size: NA; J: TRBJ2-3; DNA: TGTGCCAGCAGCCCCCGCGGGGGGCGTAGGCTATCCGTACCAGATACGCAGTATTTT; CDR3: CASSPRGGRRLSVPDTQYF
V: TRBV7-2; D: TRBD1; size: NA; J: TRBJ1-2; DNA: TGTGCCAGCAGCCTGAGGGACAGCAACTATGGCTACACCTTC; CDR3: CASSLRDSNYGYTF
V: TRBV7-2; D: NA; size: NA; J: TRBJ2-3; DNA: TGTGCCACCGCCCCAGACTACCTAAGCACAGATACGCAGTATTTT; CDR3: CATAPDYLSTDTQYF
V: TRBV4-3; D: NA; size: NA; J: TRBJ1-4; DNA: TGCGCCAGCAGCCAAGATAGGCAGCCGGGGAGGGAAAAACTGTTTTTT; CDR3: CASSQDRQPGREKLFF
V: TRBV29-1; D: NA; size: many; J: TRBJ2-7; DNA: TGCAGCGTTGTGACAGGAAAATCCTACGAGCAGTACTTC; CDR3: CSVVTGKSYEQYF
V: TRBV12-3/TRBV12-4; D: NA; size: NA; J: TRBJ1-1; DNA: TGTGCCAGCAACCTCTCCCGCCTTCCCAACACTGAAGCTTTCTTT; CDR3: CASNLSRLPNTEAFF
V: TRBV29-1; D: NA; size: many; J: TRBJ2-1; DNA: TGCAGCGTTGGTGCCAGGACCTCCCCCAAACAGGACAATGAGCAGTTCTTC; CDR3: CSVGARTSPKQDNEQFF
V: TRBV24-1; D: NA; size: NA; J: TRBJ2-3; DNA: TGTGCCACCAGTGGGGCGGCACTCACAGATACGCAGTATTTT; CDR3: CATSGAALTDTQYF
V: TRBV25-1; D: NA; size: few; J: TRBJ2-3; DNA: TGTGCCAGCAGTGAAAGTGTCACAGATACGCAGTATTTT; CDR3: CASSESVTDTQYF